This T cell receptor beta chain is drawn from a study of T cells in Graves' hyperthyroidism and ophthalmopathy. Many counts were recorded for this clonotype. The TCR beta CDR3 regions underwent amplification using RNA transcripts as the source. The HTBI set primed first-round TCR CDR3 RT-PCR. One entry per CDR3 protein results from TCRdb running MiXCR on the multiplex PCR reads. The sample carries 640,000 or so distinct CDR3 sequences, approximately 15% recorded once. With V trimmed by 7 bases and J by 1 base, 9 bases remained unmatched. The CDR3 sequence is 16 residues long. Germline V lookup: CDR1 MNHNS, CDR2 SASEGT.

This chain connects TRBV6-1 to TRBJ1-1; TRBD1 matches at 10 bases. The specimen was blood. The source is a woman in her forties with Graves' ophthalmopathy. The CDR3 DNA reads TGTGCCAGCACTCGAGACAGGGGGCATTCGAACACTGAAGCTTTCTTT. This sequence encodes CASTRDRGHSNTEAFF.